These 30 T cell receptor beta chains share one sample of origin, sequenced in a study of blood T cell repertoires in COVID-19. The data were produced by immunoSEQ multiplex PCR, yet TCRdb's version contains in-frame clones alone and is incomplete. In the table there are 26,000 or so clones, about 85% of which are singletons. Sequences were obtained from peripheral blood. Receptors were obtained from a man aged 55 to 70 with active COVID-19.

The chain has TRBV4-1 and TRBJ2-3; D remains ambiguous. CDR3 size: 14 residues. V was trimmed by 4 bases and J by 0 bases, leaving 8 bases between them. Germline V gives CDR1 MGHRA, CDR2 YSYEKL. CDR3 sequence reads: CASSPETSTDTQYF. In DNA, the CDR3 is TGCGCCAGCAGCCCCGAGACTAGCACAGATACGCAGTATTTT.

The rearrangement joins TRBV27 to TRBJ1-2; 9 nucleotides align to TRBD1. The CDR3 sequence is 15 residues long. CDR1 and CDR2 (germline): MNHEY, SMNVEV (reference sequence). With 0 bases clipped from V and 8 bases from J, the junction kept 7 bases outside the gene matches. In nucleotides, the CDR3 is TGTGCCAGCAGTTTATCGGACAGGGGATTCGGGGGCTACACCTTC. Amino acids: CASSLSDRGFGGYTF.

This chain connects TRBV18 to TRBJ2-5; 10 positions match TRBD2. V shed 3 bases and J 5 bases; nucleotides not matched to a gene: 18. CDR3 size: 19 residues. CDR1 is KGHSH, CDR2 LQKENI, per germline. CDR3 in amino acids: CASSPLPPGLAAILETQYF. The CDR3 DNA reads as TGTGCCAGCTCACCCCTGCCCCCTGGACTAGCGGCTATTTTGGAGACCCAGTACTTC.

This clone was recorded only once. The rearrangement uses TRBV4-1 and TRBJ1-2; D is uncertain. This CDR3 has 13 amino acids. CDR1 is MGHRA and CDR2 is YSYEKL in the germline V gene. Deletions cut 0 bases from V and 8 bases from J, with 10 bases between. The CDR3, as DNA: TGCGCCAGCAGCCAAGAGGCCCTGATAGGCTACACCTTC. Its translation is CASSQEALIGYTF.

J is TRBJ1-1 and V is TRBV4-1; maybe TRBD1 (6 bases). Germline CDR1 reads MGHRA; CDR2 reads YSYEKL. V was pared by 5 bases and J by 4 bases, with 20 bases between. This CDR3 is 16 amino acids long. The CDR3 DNA reads as TGCGCCAGCAGCTTTAAAAAACTACAGGGTTTCACTGAAGCTTTCTTT. Translation gives CASSFKKLQGFTEAFF.

The V call is TRBV7-8, the J call TRBJ1-1; a possible D gene is TRBD1 (6 bases). The CDR3 sequence is 13 residues long. CDR1 is SGHVS and CDR2 is FQNEAQ in the germline V gene. V dropped 1 base and J dropped 9 bases, with 12 bases sitting between them. The DNA of the CDR3 is TGTGCCAGCAGCTTAGGGGACACCTCCAAAGCTTTCTTT. Translated, it gives CASSLGDTSKAFF.

The J gene is TRBJ1-3, the V gene TRBV15; no definite D call. Trimming left V 0 bases short and J 0 bases short, with 3 bases between. The CDR3 is 14 amino acids. Germline CDR1 and CDR2: LNHNV and YYDKDF (reference sequence). Here the CDR3 DNA reads TGTGCCACCAGCAGAGACTTCTCTGGAAACACCATATATTTT. Amino acid sequence: CATSRDFSGNTIYF.

The chain links TRBV6-6 to TRBJ2-5, with a possible D match to TRBD2 (7 bases). Germline V gives CDR1 MNHNY, CDR2 SVGAGI (reference sequence). V was pared by 5 bases and J by 1 base, with 20 bases between. The CDR3 sequence is 17 residues long. In DNA, the CDR3 is TGTGCCAGCAGTCGAAGGGGGGGTCGATTCGTCCAAGAGACCCAGTACTTC. It is translated as CASSRRGGRFVQETQYF.

This clone was detected only once. The rearrangement links TRBV11-2 to TRBJ2-7, with 9 nucleotides matching TRBD1. After removal of 2 bases from V and 4 bases from J, the junction contained 6 bases not matched to a gene. From germline, CDR1 is SGHAT and CDR2 FQNNGV. CDR3 length equals 15 residues. The CDR3 nucleotides are TGTGCCAGCAGCTTATATGGGACAGGGATTTACGAGCAGTACTTC. Translation: CASSLYGTGIYEQYF. The variable domain in full, with the rest retrieved from reference TRBV11-2 and TRBJ2-7, is EAGVAQSPRYKIIEKRQSVAFWCNPISGHATLYWYQQILGQGPKLLIQFQNNGVVDDSQLPKDRFSAERLKGVDSTLKIQPAKLEDSAVYLCASSLYGTGIYEQYFGPGTRLTVT.

The chain uses TRBV5-1 and TRBJ2-1; 7 bases fit TRBD2. With 4 bases clipped from V and 9 bases from J, the junction kept 10 bases outside the gene matches. The CDR3 loop spans 14 amino acids. Germline CDR1 SGHRS, CDR2 YFSETQ. CDR3 bases: TGCGCCAGCAGCGGGGGACTAATGATCAGTGAGCAGTTCTTC. Its protein product is CASSGGLMISEQFF.

The chain employs TRBV29-1 and TRBJ1-4, with TRBD1 matching 7 bases. The CDR3 covers 15 residues. Germline V gives CDR1 SQVTM, CDR2 ANQGSEA. Losses at the gene ends were 5 bases for V and 3 bases for J; bases not matched to a gene: 9. CDR3 nucleotide sequence: TGCAGCGTTACCACACAGGGGAAGGCTAATGAAAAACTGTTTTTT. Translation: CSVTTQGKANEKLFF.

V and J are TRBV6-5 and TRBJ2-3; possibly TRBD1 for D (6 bases). Looked up from germline, CDR1 is MNHEY and CDR2 is SVGAGI. Deletions cut 4 bases from V and 0 bases from J, with 8 bases between. This CDR3 has 14 amino acids. The CDR3 sequence is CASSLQGSTDTQYF. The CDR3 DNA is TGTGCCAGCAGTTTACAGGGTAGCACAGATACGCAGTATTTT.

The rearrangement joins TRBV5-8 to TRBJ1-3, with D unclear. V was cut by 1 base and J by 5 bases, with 10 bases left in between. The germline V gene has CDR1 SGHTS and CDR2 YDEGEE. This CDR3 region has 14 residues. The CDR3 region has the DNA TGTGCCAGCAGCTTGTCAGGAGGAAGAAACACCATATATTTT. It is translated as CASSLSGGRNTIYF.

On this clone itself: This specimen includes other DNA sequences encoding the same CDR3. The chain has TRBV3-1 (or the pseudogene TRBV3-2) and TRBJ2-1; 11 bases line up with TRBD2. Germline V CDR1 and CDR2: LGHDT, YNNKEL (reference sequence). Trimming at V came to 4 bases and at J to 2 bases, leaving 4 bases not matched to a gene. The CDR3 spans 16 residues. CDR3 residues: CASSRLAGGPYNEQFF. CDR3 in DNA: TGTGCCAGCAGCCGGCTAGCGGGGGGCCCCTACAATGAGCAGTTCTTC.

This sequence joins TRBV19 and TRBJ2-6; no clear D gene. With 4 bases removed from V and 2 bases from J, the gap between germline ends came to 9 bases. The germline V gene encodes CDR1 LNHDA and CDR2 SQIVND (reference sequence). CDR3 length: 15 amino acids. Here the CDR3 reads CASSNSLPGANVLTF. Here the CDR3 DNA reads TGTGCCAGTAGTAACAGCCTGCCTGGGGCCAACGTCCTGACTTTC.

This CDR3 reads CASSVSGGANYGYTF. The DNA for the CDR3 is TGTGCCAGTAGTGTGTCAGGGGGCGCTAACTATGGCTACACCTTC. The V call is TRBV19, the J call TRBJ1-2; 8 nucleotides match TRBD1. The CDR3 sequence is 15 residues long. The V and J ends lost 5 bases and 0 bases, in that order; junction bases with no gene match: 5. CDR1 LNHDA and CDR2 SQIVND come from the germline V gene (reference sequence).

The rearrangement uses TRBV5-5 and TRBJ2-3, with D uncertain. Germline values: CDR1 SGHKS, CDR2 YYEKEE (reference sequence). Trimming left V 4 bases short and J 0 bases short, with 12 bases between. CDR3 length: 15 residues. CDR3 DNA: TGTGCCAGCAGCCCCGCGGATCGGAGCACAGATACGCAGTATTTT. The encoded protein is CASSPADRSTDTQYF.

J is TRBJ1-5 and V is TRBV7-8; TRBD1 is a possible D gene (5 bases). The CDR3 extends over 15 amino acids. The V end was cut by 0 bases, the J end by 7 bases, with 13 bases between. Germline V gene data show CDR1 as SGHVS and CDR2 as FQNEAQ. CDR3 region: CASSLALRGDQPQHF. CDR3 coding DNA: TGTGCCAGCAGCTTAGCATTGCGGGGGGACCAGCCCCAGCATTTT.

This chain connects TRBV2 to TRBJ2-1; D not resolved. This CDR3 spans 11 amino acids. V was trimmed by 1 base and J by 15 bases, leaving 10 bases between them. The germline CDR1 and CDR2 sequences are SNHLY and FYNNEI. The CDR3 here is CASSEGLVRFF. The CDR3 coding sequence is TGTGCCAGCAGTGAAGGGTTAGTACGGTTCTTC. Combining the CDR3 with reference TRBV2 and TRBJ2-1 gives the whole variable domain EPEVTQTPSHQVTQMGQEVILRCVPISNHLYFYWYRQILGQKVEFLVSFYNNEISEKSEIFDDQFSVERPDGSNFTLKIRSTKLEDSAMYFCASSEGLVRFFGPGTRLTVL.

In its sample, this clone was seen a few times. The chain joins TRBV6-5 to TRBJ1-5, with D possibly matching TRBD1 (6 bases). With 6 bases removed from V and 3 bases from J, the gap between germline ends came to 15 bases. CDR1 and CDR2 (germline): MNHEY, SVGAGI. The CDR3 contains 15 residues. The CDR3 region has the DNA TGTGCCAGCAGCATCGACAGGTCGGTCAATCAGCCCCAGCATTTT. Encoded protein: CASSIDRSVNQPQHF.

The rearrangement uses TRBV7-2 and TRBJ2-7, with a possible D match to TRBD1 (5 bases). This CDR3 comprises 13 residues. V was pared by 5 bases and J by 3 bases, with 11 bases between. The germline CDR1 and CDR2 sequences are SGHTA and FQGNSA. The CDR3 region is CASSINRFYEQYF. In nucleotides, the CDR3 is TGTGCCAGCAGCATCAACAGGTTCTACGAGCAGTACTTC.

With respect to this clone: Other nucleotide sequences in the sample specify the same CDR3. The chain is built from TRBV11-2 and TRBJ2-2; 12 bases match TRBD2. V shed 5 bases and J 1 base; nucleotides not matched to a gene: 11. Germline V gives CDR1 SGHAT, CDR2 FQNNGV. The CDR3 runs to 19 residues. This chain's CDR3 is CASSTFFLAGGRNTGELFF. The CDR3, as DNA: TGTGCCAGCAGCACATTTTTCCTAGCGGGGGGGAGGAACACCGGGGAGCTGTTTTTT. The full variable domain, its missing parts supplied by reference TRBV11-2 and TRBJ2-2, is EAGVAQSPRYKIIEKRQSVAFWCNPISGHATLYWYQQILGQGPKLLIQFQNNGVVDDSQLPKDRFSAERLKGVDSTLKIQPAKLEDSAVYLCASSTFFLAGGRNTGELFFGEGSRLTVL.

This clone occurred a few times. The genes are TRBV19 and TRBJ1-6; 7 bases match TRBD1. The germline gives CDR1 LNHDA, CDR2 SQIVND (reference sequence). The CDR3 runs 15 residues. Losses at the gene ends were 5 bases for V and 10 bases for J; bases not matched to a gene: 11. The DNA of the CDR3 is TGTGCCAGTAGTCCCCAGAACGACAGGGTCTCACCCCTCCACTTT. Translating it yields CASSPQNDRVSPLHF.

The genes are TRBV7-8 and TRBJ2-1; 10 bases align to TRBD2. The germline gives CDR1 SGHVS, CDR2 FQNEAQ. This CDR3 region has 19 residues. V gave up 2 bases and J gave up 4 bases; unmatched junction bases: 14. The CDR3 DNA sequence: TGTGCCAGCAGCTTATCAACAGGGGCCCTTAGCGGGGGGTACAATGAGCAGTTCTTC. This codes for CASSLSTGALSGGYNEQFF.

The J gene is TRBJ2-3, the V gene TRBV7-8, with D unresolved. The V gene lost 0 bases and the J gene lost 4 bases, with 5 bases spanning the gap. The germline gives CDR1 SGHVS, CDR2 FQNEAQ. The CDR3 has 13 amino acids. The CDR3 sequence: CASSLARSDTQYF. CDR3 DNA: TGTGCCAGCAGCTTAGCGCGTTCAGATACGCAGTATTTT.

This chain uses TRBV9 with TRBJ2-1, with D perhaps matching TRBD2 (6 bases). Germline V gene data show CDR1 as SGDLS and CDR2 as YYNGEE. The CDR3 spans 17 residues. V lost 3 bases, J lost 2 bases, and 18 bases lay in between. Here the CDR3 reads CASSAHPGTGTYNEQFF. CDR3 sequence (DNA): TGTGCCAGCAGCGCCCATCCCGGGACTGGCACCTACAATGAGCAGTTCTTC.

The rearrangement uses TRBV7-9 and TRBJ2-7, with 9 bases lining up with TRBD1. CDR3 length equals 15 residues. CDR1 is SEHNR, CDR2 FQNEAQ, per germline (reference sequence). V lost 1 base to trimming and J lost 3 bases; unmatched junction nucleotides: 4. CDR3 protein: CASSLGVDRGYEQYF. Written as DNA, the CDR3 is TGTGCCAGCAGCTTAGGCGTGGACAGGGGCTACGAGCAGTACTTC.

The chain combines TRBV7-9 with TRBJ2-1, with D tentatively TRBD2 (5 bases). Germline assignment: CDR1 SEHNR and CDR2 FQNEAQ (reference sequence). The CDR3 consists of 15 residues. V was trimmed by 5 bases and J by 7 bases, leaving 18 bases between them. CDR3 sequence (DNA): TGTGCCAGCAGCCCCTCGGGAAGATTGGGGAATGAGCAGTTCTTC. Protein sequence: CASSPSGRLGNEQFF.

The chain couples TRBV30 to TRBJ1-2, with TRBD1 as a possible D gene (5 bases). This CDR3 is built from 13 residues. Per the germline V gene, CDR1 is GTSNPN and CDR2 is SVGIG (reference sequence). Deletions cut 1 base from V and 7 bases from J, with 13 bases between. CDR3 bases: TGTGCCTGGAGTGGGGACTTATGGAGTGGCTACACCTTC. It encodes CAWSGDLWSGYTF.

V gene TRBV6-2 or TRBV6-3 combines with J gene TRBJ1-6, with no clear D. The CDR3 sequence is 12 residues long. Germline-derived CDR1 and CDR2 are MNHEY and SVGEGT. The V gene lost 6 bases and the J gene lost 7 bases, with 7 bases spanning the gap. The CDR3: CASSSLNSPLHF. CDR3 bases: TGTGCCAGCAGCTCCCTGAATTCACCCCTCCACTTT.